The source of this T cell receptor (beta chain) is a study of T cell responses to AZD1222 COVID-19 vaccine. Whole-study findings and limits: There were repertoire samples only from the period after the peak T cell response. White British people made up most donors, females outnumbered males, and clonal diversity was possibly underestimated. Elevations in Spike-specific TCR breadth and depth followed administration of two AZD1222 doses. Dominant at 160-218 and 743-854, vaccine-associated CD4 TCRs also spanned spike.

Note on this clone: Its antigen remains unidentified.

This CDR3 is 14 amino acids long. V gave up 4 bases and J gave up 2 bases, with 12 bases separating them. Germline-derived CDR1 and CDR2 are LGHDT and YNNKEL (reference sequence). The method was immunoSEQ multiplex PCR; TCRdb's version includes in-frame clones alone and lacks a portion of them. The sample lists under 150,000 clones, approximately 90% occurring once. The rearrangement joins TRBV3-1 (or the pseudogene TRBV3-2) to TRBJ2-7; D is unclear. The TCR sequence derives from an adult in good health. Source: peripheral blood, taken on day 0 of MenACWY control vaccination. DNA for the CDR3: TGTGCCAGCAGCCGACATCCGGGCCCCTACGAGCAGTACTTC. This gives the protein CASSRHPGPYEQYF.